A selection of T cell receptor beta chains follows, all from one sample in a study of T cells after yellow fever vaccination. TCRdb redid the calling of the 5' RACE reads with MiXCR, one entry per CDR3 protein. The sample consists of some 600,000 distinct CDR3 sequences, around an eighth of them appearing once. Sample: PBMCs, taken on the day of the yellow fever booster vaccination. The source is a man aged 25-40 years who received the YFV17D yellow fever vaccine. Each CDR3 is given with its conserved first and last residue. D genes are given only for firm matches. Clone size, where shown, is once, few, many, or a class for clones that have expanded.

v_call: TRBV19; clone_size: many; j_call: TRBJ2-5; d_call: NA; cdr3_nt: TGTGCCAGTAGTATAACCGGGTATGAGACCCAGTACTTC; cdr3_aa: CASSITGYETQYF
v_call: TRBV2; clone_size: NA; j_call: TRBJ2-1; d_call: NA; cdr3_nt: TGTGCCAGCAGGCCCGCGGCCAGCCACAATGAGAAGTTCTTC; cdr3_aa: CASRPAASHNEKFF
v_call: TRBV9; clone_size: few; j_call: TRBJ2-2; d_call: TRBD1; cdr3_nt: TGTGCCAGCAGCAGACGGGACAGGGGGAACACCGGGGAGCTGTTTTTT; cdr3_aa: CASSRRDRGNTGELFF
v_call: TRBV10-3; clone_size: NA; j_call: TRBJ2-3; d_call: NA; cdr3_nt: TGTGCCATCAGTGATTTGGGGGTTAGGGATACGCAGTATTTT; cdr3_aa: CAISDLGVRDTQYF
v_call: TRBV5-1; clone_size: few; j_call: TRBJ2-2; d_call: NA; cdr3_nt: TGCGCCAGCAGCCGAATAAGAGGACGGGGCACCGGGGAGCTGTTTTTT; cdr3_aa: CASSRIRGRGTGELFF
v_call: TRBV20-1; clone_size: NA; j_call: TRBJ1-2; d_call: NA; cdr3_nt: TGCAGTGCTAGGGGGGATGACGGTGGCTACACCTTC; cdr3_aa: CSARGDDGGYTF
v_call: TRBV11-2; clone_size: few; j_call: TRBJ2-7; d_call: TRBD2; cdr3_nt: TGTGCCAGCAGCCGTAGCGGGGCCCCCTACGAGCAGTACTTC; cdr3_aa: CASSRSGAPYEQYF
v_call: TRBV19; clone_size: NA; j_call: TRBJ2-1; d_call: TRBD1; cdr3_nt: TGTGCCAGTAGTAACACAGGGGGGATCGATGAGCAGTTCTTC; cdr3_aa: CASSNTGGIDEQFF
v_call: TRBV7-2; clone_size: many; j_call: TRBJ2-5; d_call: TRBD1; cdr3_nt: TGTGCCAGCAGCTTAGGAAGGACAGGGGGTCAAGAGACCCAGTACTTC; cdr3_aa: CASSLGRTGGQETQYF
v_call: TRBV29-1; clone_size: few; j_call: TRBJ2-1; d_call: NA; cdr3_nt: TGCAGCGTTGAAGGGACAGTCCGGGGAGGAAAGTTCTTC; cdr3_aa: CSVEGTVRGGKFF
v_call: TRBV7-2; clone_size: few; j_call: TRBJ2-7; d_call: TRBD2; cdr3_nt: TGTGCCACTACCCTGTTGACTAGCGGGGGAGAGCAGTACTTC; cdr3_aa: CATTLLTSGGEQYF
v_call: TRBV5-1; clone_size: NA; j_call: TRBJ2-7; d_call: NA; cdr3_nt: TGCGCCAGCAGCGGGGGAGGACGTGGGGCCTACGAGCAGTACTTC; cdr3_aa: CASSGGGRGAYEQYF
v_call: TRBV20-1; clone_size: NA; j_call: TRBJ1-3; d_call: NA; cdr3_nt: TGCAGTGCTAGAGATCGGGGGACGGGGAAGAGCTCTGGAAACACCATATATTTT; cdr3_aa: CSARDRGTGKSSGNTIYF
v_call: TRBV20-1; clone_size: NA; j_call: TRBJ1-1; d_call: TRBD1; cdr3_nt: TGCAGTGCTAGAGACGCGACAGGGGGCAGGGGAACTGAAGCTTTCTTT; cdr3_aa: CSARDATGGRGTEAFF
v_call: TRBV5-1; clone_size: few; j_call: TRBJ2-5; d_call: NA; cdr3_nt: TGCGCCAGCAGCTTGGATTGGGTGACCCAGTACTTC; cdr3_aa: CASSLDWVTQYF
v_call: TRBV3-1; clone_size: NA; j_call: TRBJ2-7; d_call: NA; cdr3_nt: TGTGCCAGCAGCCAAGGCTACTCCGAGCAGTACTTC; cdr3_aa: CASSQGYSEQYF
v_call: TRBV9; clone_size: NA; j_call: TRBJ2-3; d_call: NA; cdr3_nt: TGTGCCAGCAGCGTACAAGCGGCTAGCACAGATACGCAGTATTTT; cdr3_aa: CASSVQAASTDTQYF
v_call: TRBV3-1; clone_size: NA; j_call: TRBJ2-7; d_call: NA; cdr3_nt: TGTGCCAGCAGCTCCCTGGGGCGCGAGCAGTACTTC; cdr3_aa: CASSSLGREQYF
v_call: TRBV6-2/TRBV6-3; clone_size: NA; j_call: TRBJ2-3; d_call: TRBD1; cdr3_nt: TGTGCCAGCAGAAGAGGGGGCGCAGATACGCAGTATTTT; cdr3_aa: CASRRGGADTQYF
v_call: TRBV11-2; clone_size: NA; j_call: TRBJ2-3; d_call: NA; cdr3_nt: TGTGCCAGCCGGGGGATCGGCACAGATACGCAGTATTTT; cdr3_aa: CASRGIGTDTQYF